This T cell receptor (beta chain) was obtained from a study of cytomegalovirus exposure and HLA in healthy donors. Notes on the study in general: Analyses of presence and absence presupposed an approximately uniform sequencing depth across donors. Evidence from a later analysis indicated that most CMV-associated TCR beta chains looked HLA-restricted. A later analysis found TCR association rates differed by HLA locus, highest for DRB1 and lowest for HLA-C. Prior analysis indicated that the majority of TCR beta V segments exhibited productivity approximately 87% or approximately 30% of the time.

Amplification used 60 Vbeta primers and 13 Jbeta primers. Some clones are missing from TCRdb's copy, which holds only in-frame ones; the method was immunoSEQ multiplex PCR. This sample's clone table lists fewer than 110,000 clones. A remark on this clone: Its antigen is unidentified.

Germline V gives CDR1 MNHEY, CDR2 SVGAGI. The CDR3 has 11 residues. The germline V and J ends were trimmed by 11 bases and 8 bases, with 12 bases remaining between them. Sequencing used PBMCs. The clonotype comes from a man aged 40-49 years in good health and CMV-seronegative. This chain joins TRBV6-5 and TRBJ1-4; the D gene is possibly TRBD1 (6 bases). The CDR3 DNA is TGTGCCGTCCGGACAGAAGAAAAACTGTTTTTT. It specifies CAVRTEEKLFF.